This TCR beta chain is from a study of follicular helper T cells after annual influenza vaccination. Documented time point: 2015-2016 season, pre-vaccination. Details on this clone: The antigen is unknown.

Overall study findings and caveats: Day 7 ICOS+CD38+ clones later appeared mostly in ICOS-CD38- cTfh. ICOS+CD38+ cTfh clonality change tracked circulating plasmablast frequency change.

Sequencing was performed with immunoSEQ multiplex PCR; in TCRdb, only in-frame clones are kept and a portion is missing. The repertoire consists of under 15,000 clones, with 78% occurring once and the leading ten covering 0.35% to 0.55%. This receptor was identified in an adult who received the influenza vaccine. Sample: CXCR5- memory CD4+ T cells sorted from blood, taken on the day of influenza vaccination.

CDR3 loop: CASSQAGRGGRTEAFF. The CDR3 DNA follows: TGCGCCAGCAGCCAAGCTGGAAGGGGGGGCCGGACTGAAGCTTTCTTT. The chain carries TRBV4-1 and TRBJ1-1; TRBD1 might be the D (6 bases). V lost 1 base and J 5 bases, leaving 17 bases between the germline ends. The V gene's germline CDR1 is MGHRA and CDR2 YSYEKL. This CDR3 has 16 amino acids.